This entry is about one TCR beta chain. No antigen is known for it. The data are from a study of radiation and T cells in renal cell carcinoma. Using immunoSEQ multiplex PCR, the repertoire was profiled, and TCRdb retains in-frame clones only, with some absent. Found here are 130,000 to 150,000 clones, 86% of them singletons; the top ten hold 15% to 20%. Time point specified: blood 4 weeks post-SBRT, at nephrectomy. Treatment denoted: 15 Gy SBRT to primary tumor, nephrectomy 4 weeks later. The tumor was a clear cell renal cell carcinoma. Study-level findings and limits: From baseline, blood top tumor clonotypes peaked at 2 weeks post-radiation. Pretreatment tumor biopsies were lacking, so baseline clonotypes are unknown.

Sequenced here: blood, sampled from a patient whose treatment included radiotherapy and nephrectomy. The TCR sequence derives from a woman between 45 and 60 years old with renal cell carcinoma.

In DNA form, the CDR3 reads TGTGCCAGCAGCCAGGCCGGGCTCGATTCACCCCTCCACTTT. This codes for CASSQAGLDSPLHF. This chain links TRBV7-8 with TRBJ1-6; D unclear. Germline V CDR1 and CDR2: SGHVS, FQNEAQ. This CDR3 contains 14 residues. The ends were cut back, 5 bases at V and 8 bases at J, with 13 bases in the middle.